This T cell receptor (beta chain) was identified during a study of blood T cell repertoires in COVID-19. Sequencing was performed with immunoSEQ multiplex PCR; in TCRdb, only in-frame clones are kept and a portion is missing. Counted here are over 200,000 clones, roughly 89% occurring once; the ten biggest clones make up just under 9%. CDR3 length equals 14 residues. Trimming took 3 bases from V and 0 from J, leaving 6 bases between them. Germline V gene lookup returns CDR1 SGHTA and CDR2 FQGTGA. The source of this sequence is a man in his forties or fifties who had recovered from COVID-19. The gene calls are TRBV7-3 and TRBJ1-3; D remains ambiguous. Material: PBMCs or T cells enriched from blood (not recorded which). CDR3 nucleotide sequence: TGTGCCAGCAGCTTGAGAAGCTCTGGAAACACCATATATTTT. This codes for CASSLRSSGNTIYF.